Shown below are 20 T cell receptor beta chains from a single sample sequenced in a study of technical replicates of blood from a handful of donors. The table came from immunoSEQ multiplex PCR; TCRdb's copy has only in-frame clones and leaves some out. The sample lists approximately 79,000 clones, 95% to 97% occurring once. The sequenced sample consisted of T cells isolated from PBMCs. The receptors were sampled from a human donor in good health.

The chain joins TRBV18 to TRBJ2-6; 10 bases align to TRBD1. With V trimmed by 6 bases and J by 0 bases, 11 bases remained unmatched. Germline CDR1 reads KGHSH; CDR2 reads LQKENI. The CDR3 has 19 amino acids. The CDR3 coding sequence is TGTGCCAGCTCTACAATGGGACAGGGGCTAGTCTCTGGGGCCAACGTCCTGACTTTC. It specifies CASSTMGQGLVSGANVLTF. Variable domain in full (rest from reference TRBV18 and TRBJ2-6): NAGVMQNPRHLVRRRGQEARLRCSPMKGHSHVYWYRQLPEEGLKFMVYLQKENIIDESGMPKERFSAEFPKEGPSILRIQQVVRGDSAAYFCASSTMGQGLVSGANVLTFGAGSRLTVL.

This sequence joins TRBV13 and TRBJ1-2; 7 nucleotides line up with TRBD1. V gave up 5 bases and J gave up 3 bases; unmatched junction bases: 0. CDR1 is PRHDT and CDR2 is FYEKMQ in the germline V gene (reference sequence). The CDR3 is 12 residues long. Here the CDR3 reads CASSGQDYGYTF. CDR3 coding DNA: TGTGCCAGCAGCGGACAGGACTATGGCTACACCTTC.

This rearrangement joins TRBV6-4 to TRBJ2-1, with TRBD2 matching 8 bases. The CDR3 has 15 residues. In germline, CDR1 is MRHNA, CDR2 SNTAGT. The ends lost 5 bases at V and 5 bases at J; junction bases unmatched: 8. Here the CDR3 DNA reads TGTGCCAGCAGTCTAAAGCGGGAGTTACACAATGAGCAGTTCTTC. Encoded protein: CASSLKRELHNEQFF.

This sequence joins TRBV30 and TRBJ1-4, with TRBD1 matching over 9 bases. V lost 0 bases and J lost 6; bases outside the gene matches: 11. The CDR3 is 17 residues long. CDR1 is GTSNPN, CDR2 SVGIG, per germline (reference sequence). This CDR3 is CAWSVITRQGEDEKLFF. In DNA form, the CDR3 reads TGTGCCTGGAGTGTTATCACCAGACAGGGGGAGGATGAAAAACTGTTTTTT.

For the CDR3, the DNA is TGTGCCTGGACCGGACTAGCGGGGGGCTCCTACGAGCAGTACTTC. This codes for CAWTGLAGGSYEQYF. The V call is TRBV30, the J call TRBJ2-7, with 14 bases identical to TRBD2. The CDR3 extends over 15 amino acids. V gave up 4 bases and J gave up 0 bases; unmatched junction bases: 2. The germline V gene has CDR1 GTSNPN and CDR2 SVGIG (reference sequence).

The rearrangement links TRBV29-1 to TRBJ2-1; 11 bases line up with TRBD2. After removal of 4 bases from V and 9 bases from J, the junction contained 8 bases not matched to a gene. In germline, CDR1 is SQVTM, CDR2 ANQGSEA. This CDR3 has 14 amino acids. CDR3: CSVVVAGGPREQFF. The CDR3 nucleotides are TGCAGCGTTGTAGTAGCGGGAGGGCCACGTGAGCAGTTCTTC.

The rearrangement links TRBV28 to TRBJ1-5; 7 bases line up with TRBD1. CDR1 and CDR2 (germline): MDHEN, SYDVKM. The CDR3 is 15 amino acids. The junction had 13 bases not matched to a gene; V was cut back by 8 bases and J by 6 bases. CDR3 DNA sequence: TGTGCCAGCCAGTCAGAGAGGACAGGATTTCAGCCCCAGCATTTT. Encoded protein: CASQSERTGFQPQHF.

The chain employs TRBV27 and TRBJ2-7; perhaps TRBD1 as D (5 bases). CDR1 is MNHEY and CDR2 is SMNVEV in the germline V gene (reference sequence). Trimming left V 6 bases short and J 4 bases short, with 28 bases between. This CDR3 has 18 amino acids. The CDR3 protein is CASRASLGARFNSYEQYF. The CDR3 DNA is TGTGCCAGCAGAGCCTCTCTAGGGGCGCGTTTTAATTCTTACGAGCAGTACTTC.

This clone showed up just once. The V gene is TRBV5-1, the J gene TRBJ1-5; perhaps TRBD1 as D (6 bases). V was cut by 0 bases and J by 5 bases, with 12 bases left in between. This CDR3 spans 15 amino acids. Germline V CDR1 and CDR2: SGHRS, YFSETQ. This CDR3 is CASSLGQGPHQPQHF. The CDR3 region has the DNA TGCGCCAGCAGCTTGGGGCAGGGGCCTCATCAGCCCCAGCATTTT.

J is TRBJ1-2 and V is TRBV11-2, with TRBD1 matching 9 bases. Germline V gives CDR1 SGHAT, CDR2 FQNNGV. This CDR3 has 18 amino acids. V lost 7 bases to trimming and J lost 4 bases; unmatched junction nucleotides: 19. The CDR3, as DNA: TGTGCCAGCACCGCGAACCGGGACAGGGTGTCTTTACTCTATGGCTACACCTTC. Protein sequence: CASTANRDRVSLLYGYTF.

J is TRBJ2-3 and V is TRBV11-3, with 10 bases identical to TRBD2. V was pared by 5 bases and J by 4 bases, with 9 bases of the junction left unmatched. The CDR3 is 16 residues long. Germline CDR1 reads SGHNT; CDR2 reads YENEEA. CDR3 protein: CASSPTSGKSADTQYF. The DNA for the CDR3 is TGTGCCAGCAGCCCCACTAGCGGGAAATCAGCAGATACGCAGTATTTT.

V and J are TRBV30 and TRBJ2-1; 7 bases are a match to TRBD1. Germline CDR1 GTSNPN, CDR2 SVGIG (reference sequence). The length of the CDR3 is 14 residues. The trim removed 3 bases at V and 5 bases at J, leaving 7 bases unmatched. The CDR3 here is CAWRRGRHDNEQFF. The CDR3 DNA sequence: TGTGCCTGGAGGAGGGGGCGACACGACAATGAGCAGTTCTTC.

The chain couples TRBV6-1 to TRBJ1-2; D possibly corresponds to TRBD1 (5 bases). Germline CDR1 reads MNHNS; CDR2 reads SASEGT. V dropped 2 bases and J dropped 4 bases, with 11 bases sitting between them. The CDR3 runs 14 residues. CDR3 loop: CASSERGRFYGYTF. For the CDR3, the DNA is TGTGCCAGCAGTGAAAGGGGTCGATTCTATGGCTACACCTTC.

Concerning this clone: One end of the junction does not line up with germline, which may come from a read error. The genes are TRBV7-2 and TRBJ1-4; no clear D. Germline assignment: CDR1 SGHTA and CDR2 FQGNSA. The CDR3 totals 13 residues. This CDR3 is CASSVAPREKLFF. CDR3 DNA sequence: TGTGCCAGCAGCGTAGCTCCCCGGGAAAAACTGTTTTTT. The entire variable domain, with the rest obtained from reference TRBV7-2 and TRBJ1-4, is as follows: GAGVSQSPSNKVTEKGKDVELRCDPISGHTALYWYRQSLGQGLEFLIYFQGNSAPDKSGLPSDRFSAERTGGSVSTLTIQRTQQEDSAVYLCASSVAPREKLFFGSGTQLSVL.

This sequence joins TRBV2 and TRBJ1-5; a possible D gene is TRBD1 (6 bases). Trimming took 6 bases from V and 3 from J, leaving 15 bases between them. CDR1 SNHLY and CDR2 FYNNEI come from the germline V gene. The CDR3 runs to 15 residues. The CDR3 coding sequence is TGTGCCAGCAGCCAGCAGGGGACCTTCAATCAGCCCCAGCATTTT. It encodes CASSQQGTFNQPQHF.

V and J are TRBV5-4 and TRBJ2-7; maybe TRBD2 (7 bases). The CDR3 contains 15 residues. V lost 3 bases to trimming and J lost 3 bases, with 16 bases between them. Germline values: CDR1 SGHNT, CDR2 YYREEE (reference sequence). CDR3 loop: CASSSKVGGLYEQYF. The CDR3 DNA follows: TGTGCCAGCAGCTCTAAGGTCGGGGGGCTCTACGAGCAGTACTTC.

This CDR3 is CASSWGMVRGEQYF. The CDR3 nucleotides read TGTGCCAGCAGTTGGGGAATGGTCCGGGGCGAGCAGTACTTC. The rearrangement links TRBV2 to TRBJ2-7, with D possibly TRBD2 on 5 matching bases. Deletions cut 5 bases from V and 6 bases from J, with 17 bases between. Germline V gene lookup returns CDR1 SNHLY and CDR2 FYNNEI. The CDR3 runs to 14 residues.

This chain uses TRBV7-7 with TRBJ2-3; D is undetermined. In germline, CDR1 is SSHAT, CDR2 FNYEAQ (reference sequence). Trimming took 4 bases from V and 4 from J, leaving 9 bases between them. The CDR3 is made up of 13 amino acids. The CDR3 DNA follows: TGTGCCAGCAGCTCGACCCGGGCAGATACGCAGTATTTT. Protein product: CASSSTRADTQYF.

The CDR3 bases are TGTGCCAGCAGCCAGGGGACCGGGGAGCTGTTTTTT. Translating it yields CASSQGTGELFF. The gene calls are TRBV7-3 and TRBJ2-2; the D gene is possibly TRBD1 (6 bases). CDR1 SGHTA and CDR2 FQGTGA come from the germline V gene. The CDR3 is made up of 12 amino acids. Trimming cost V 5 bases and J 5 bases, with 6 bases left between them.

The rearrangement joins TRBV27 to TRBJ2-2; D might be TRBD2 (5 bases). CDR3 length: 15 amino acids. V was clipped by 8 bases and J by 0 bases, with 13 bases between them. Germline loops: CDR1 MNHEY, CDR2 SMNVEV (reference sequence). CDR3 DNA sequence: TGTGCCAGCCCTTCGAGCGGAGCGAACACCGGGGAGCTGTTTTTT. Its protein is CASPSSGANTGELFF.